This TCR beta chain originates from a study of cytomegalovirus exposure and HLA in healthy donors (dated by TCRdb to about 2017). Broadly, across the study: According to an earlier analysis of around 600 of the donors, some 180 million T cells yielded roughly 100 million unique TCR beta sequences and roughly 280 Gb of sequence data. Four or five DR-DQ haplotypes were handled as single units for association and clustering, since linkage in the cohort was strong. Using immunosequencing, the study profiled T cell repertoires from 666 subjects and related those repertoires to cytomegalovirus serostatus. A later analysis re-examined previously published TCR beta repertoires from more than 600 donors and added high-resolution HLA genotyping to investigate patterns of TCR occurrence. In addition to the first cohort of roughly 700 subjects, a separate validation cohort of approximately 120 different subjects was used. To predict cytomegalovirus infection status, the study brought together high-throughput TCR immunosequencing, statistical association of individual TCRs with disease status, and machine learning. On average, roughly 240,000 unique TCR beta nucleotide sequences were sequenced per donor among more than 350 genotyped donors of the cohort, with roughly 18% of those sequences being non-productive. Genome-wide SNP genotypes for about three fifths of the roughly 670 donors were used in a later genetic analysis, which treated that subset as a discovery cohort. Every repertoire in the discovery cohort had been generated on one and the same sequencing platform. Of the roughly 400 genotyped donors, 65% to 90% fell in the genetic ancestry cluster associated with self-reported Caucasian donors. An earlier analysis of some 600 of the donors applied high-throughput TCR beta sequencing to assess whether each TCR beta V gene segment acted as functional or pseudogenic. An early release covering roughly 580 HLA-typed donors comprised roughly 300 gigabases of sequencing data and tens of millions of unique TCR sequences. Donor age, sex, ethnicity and CMV serostatus were collected together with the repertoire data. The aim of the study was to test whether cataloging public T cell receptors could identify signatures of past pathogen exposure. Rather than drawing on any new phenotypic data, the later analysis identified candidate immune exposures from TCR beta sequences and the way those sequences occurred across donors. HLA typing covered class I and class II loci at four-digit resolution. The number of typed donors differed by locus: about 620-640 for A, B, C, DRB1 and DQB1; some 540 for DQA1; approximately 600 for DPA1; and 400 to 480 for DPB1. Findings and caveats that apply to the study as a whole: Most TCR sequences were observed very rarely across donors, whereas some public TCRs were present in many individuals. A later analysis associated 15,000 or so TCR beta sequences with specific HLA alleles at a false discovery rate of 0.05. In both the original and validation cohorts, the classifier was reported to diagnose cytomegalovirus status with high specificity and sensitivity. In a later analysis, most CMV-associated TCR beta chains were found to appear HLA-restricted, with HLA associations seemingly driven largely by CMV exposure. When HLA alleles, especially DR and DQ, strongly co-occurred, TCR associations were difficult to assign to individual alleles. Because the 87-base-pair reads could not distinguish some IMGT-functional V segments, including TRBV6-2 and TRBV6-3, those segments were excluded. A further reported finding was that TCR beta sequences accurately predicted the HLA-A and HLA-B alleles for most subjects in the first cohort. Correlated functional status among segregating V segments might reflect linkage disequilibrium, but an unknown experimental factor could not be ruled out. Because counts were too low, seventeen rarely observed V segments, including chromosome 9 orphons, were left out of the earlier analysis of some 600 of the donors. In an earlier analysis of around 500 of the donors, most TCR beta V segments appeared in productive rearrangements about 87% or about 30% of the time, broadly matching IMGT annotations. Three of the identified cytomegalovirus-associated TCR beta chains were confirmed in vitro to be specific for cytomegalovirus antigens. According to a later analysis, TCR association rates differed among HLA loci, with DRB1 alleles showing the most associated TCRs and HLA-C alleles showing the fewest. Roughly uniform sequencing depth across donors was assumed in presence/absence analyses, although this assumption may not hold. Immune exposure information for the cohort was limited to CMV serostatus. An association between a missense DCLRE1C variant and V-gene and J-gene trimming of TCR beta chains was found in a later genetic analysis and replicated in an independent cohort. This cohort had only TCR beta chains sequenced, and the lack of alpha or paired-chain data limited which features could be detected. Because HLA typing was missing for some donors at each locus, association tests included only the typed subset. The authors suggested that the approach could potentially be extended to other disease states and immunological phenotypes. A cluster of highly shared sequence variants was judged likely to represent a technical artifact of the sequencing pipeline. The study gave a list of under 200 TCR beta chains associated with cytomegalovirus. In a later genetic analysis, fewer N-insertions in productive TCRs were reported among donors in an Asian-associated ancestry cluster than the roughly 710-donor mean. A later analysis found that HLA-associated TCR beta chains were more clonally expanded and had lower generation probabilities than equally common non-associated chains. A later analysis reported that several top co-occurrence clusters appeared linked to parvovirus B19, influenza, CMV and Epstein-Barr virus.

About this clone: Its binding antigen is unknown. Base qualities are not provided; no much larger clone lies one nucleotide away.

Taken from cysteine to phenylalanine, the CDR3 has 15 residues. Left in the record is the CDR3 DNA by itself, 45 bases read in frame from the first base. CDR1 and CDR2 (GTSNPN, SVGIG) derive from the germline V gene (reference sequence). V was cut back by 4 bases and J by 2 bases, leaving a gap of 15 bases between them. The receptor library was made with the immunoSEQ multiplex PCR assay. For the multiplex PCR, a mixture combining 60 forward primers for TCR Vbeta segments and 13 reverse primers for TCR Jbeta segments was used. The CDR3 region of rearranged TCR beta genes was amplified from genomic DNA by a multiplex PCR assay. The amplified TCR beta libraries were sequenced on the Illumina HiSeq System as 87-base-pair reads. As for the original processing: Across the roughly 670 repertoires, a later analysis counted 60 million to 90 million unique TCR beta chains, roughly 11 million of which were shared by at least two donors. Raw reads were error-corrected and collapsed into unique sequences with a nearest-neighbor algorithm that merged closely related sequences to remove PCR and sequencing errors. Alignment of CDR3 sequences to IMGT reference sequences was used to assign V, D and J gene segments. For a sequence to be retained, a match of at least six nucleotides to both a V gene segment and a J gene segment was required. A rearrangement was called productive if the CDR3 had no stop codons and remained in frame with V and J, and every other rearrangement was called non-productive. Following IMGT convention, CDR3 was defined as the stretch from the second conserved V-encoded cysteine to the conserved J-encoded phenylalanine. The earlier analysis of about 500 of the donors excluded sequences that lacked an unambiguous match to a single V gene segment. In an earlier analysis of several hundred of the donors, V segments were called functional above 56.7% productive rearrangements and were called segregating when the between-donor standard deviation exceeded 5%. A statistical classification framework was developed to diagnose cytomegalovirus status using the catalog of TCR beta chain sequences. V and J gene assignment, in a later analysis, came from comparing TCR nucleotide sequences with IMGT/GENE-DB human TR gene sequences. Using the TCRdist pipeline, a later analysis assigned CDR3 sequences along with most-parsimonious VDJ recombination scenarios. In a later analysis, every TCR beta chain was defined by the combination of its CDR3 amino acid sequence and its V-gene family, and reads without a unique V-gene family were dropped. In a later analysis, around 600 highly shared, low-generation-probability nucleotide sequences were removed to address suspected cross-contamination and a sequencing artifact. In a later analysis, a clonal expansion index for each public chain was calculated from normalized within-repertoire ranks of inferred template counts. A later analysis computed generation probabilities with a VDJ recombination model fitted to out-of-frame rearrangements, and checked the results against IGoR. In a later analysis, hypergeometric tests were used to score TCR-TCR, TCR-HLA and TCR-CMV co-occurrence, with a repertoire-size bias correction applied to TCR pairs. A later analysis estimated false discovery rates by permuting HLA or CMV assignments 20 times. In a later analysis, co-occurring TCRs were grouped using DBSCAN, with TCRdist sequence similarity added in when clustering inside HLA-allele-positive subsets. For co-occurrence clustering, repertoires with fewer than 30,000 or more than 120,000 public chains were excluded, along with about five repertoires with anomalous nucleotide sharing. TCRdb's version of the immuneACCESS table is confined to in-frame rearrangements and falls short of the full clone set. An unresolved V gene accounts for under half of the shortfall where checked; the remainder is of unknown origin. V and J calls and clone size are copied from that table; D and trimming were computed from the DNA. The sample table lists some 120,000 clones, around three quarters of them with a count of one. The ten largest clones take up roughly 2% of the sample.

The cohort comprised under 700 healthy bone marrow donors. At the time of sampling, all cohort members were nominally healthy, though unrecorded immune exposures were likely present. The donor was CMV seronegative and belonged to the group of under 400 seronegative cohort members. A peripheral blood sample was provided by each donor, and peripheral blood mononuclear cells were used for TCR beta sequencing. The Qiagen DNeasy Blood Extraction Kit was used to extract genomic DNA from the blood cell samples. Here the chain combines TRBV30 and TRBJ2-1; no confident D gene assignment can be made. The specimen was PBMCs. The receptor was derived from a man younger than 35 in good health and CMV-seronegative. The CDR3 reads CAWTPGLRAYNEQFF. The DNA is TGTGCCTGGACCCCCGGTTTGCGAGCCTACAATGAGCAGTTCTTC.